The 11 T cell receptor beta chains presented below share a single source sample, sequenced in a study of human T cells and chemical hapten exposure. Time point given: pre-sensitization, week 0. The treatment was: therapeutic diphenylcyclopropenone sensitization with weekly scalp DPC. MiXCR, run by TCRdb on the RACE reads, gives a single entry per CDR3 protein. The sample has a few hundred thousand distinct CDR3 sequences; over 8% are singletons. The source was whole blood, collected in connection with sensitization to the hapten diphenylcyclopropenone (DPC). These receptors were taken from a woman aged 40 to 55 with alopecia areata. Some clones in this sample may be carry-over from other donors' samples.

This clonotype came up a few times. This sequence joins TRBV27 and TRBJ1-1; 9 bases align to TRBD1. Germline V gene lookup returns CDR1 MNHEY and CDR2 SMNVEV (reference sequence). The CDR3 length is 15 residues. V lost 5 bases to trimming and J lost 1 base; unmatched junction nucleotides: 5. The CDR3 is CASSPGTGSNTEAFF. In DNA, the CDR3 is TGTGCCAGCAGTCCCGGGACAGGGTCGAACACTGAAGCTTTCTTT.

The table lists this clonotype with a few counts. This chain links TRBV12-3 or TRBV12-4 with TRBJ1-2; D is unresolved. The V gene lost 3 bases and the J gene lost 3 bases, with 8 bases spanning the gap. The CDR3 is made up of 13 amino acids. CDR3 residues: CASSFGVDYGYTF. CDR3 DNA sequence: TGTGCCAGCAGTTTCGGGGTGGACTATGGCTACACCTTC.

V usage is TRBV6-5 and J usage is TRBJ2-7, with D possibly being TRBD2 (7 bases). Germline V gives CDR1 MNHEY, CDR2 SVGAGI. CDR3 length equals 15 residues. Trimming left V 6 bases short and J 3 bases short, with 18 bases between. CDR3 amino acids: CASREGGTRDYEQYF. CDR3 nucleotides: TGTGCCAGCAGGGAGGGGGGGACCAGGGACTACGAGCAGTACTTC.

This clonotype was counted many times. The genes are TRBV29-1 and TRBJ2-7; D is possibly TRBD1 (6 bases). Trimming took off 4 bases at V and 2 bases at J, with 9 bases between the two ends. Germline V CDR1 and CDR2: SQVTM, ANQGSEA. The CDR3 covers 12 residues. The DNA for the CDR3 is TGCAGCGTTGGGACAGAGGCCTACGAGCAGTACTTC. This sequence encodes CSVGTEAYEQYF.

There are many counts of this clonotype. The chain is built from TRBV11-2 and TRBJ1-2; no reliable D call. CDR3 size: 16 residues. The V gene lost 0 bases and the J gene lost 4 bases, with 15 bases spanning the gap. Looked up from germline, CDR1 is SGHAT and CDR2 is FQNNGV. The CDR3 DNA reads TGTGCCAGCAGCTTAGATCTTATTGTCAATTCCTATGGCTACACCTTC. This sequence encodes CASSLDLIVNSYGYTF.

This clonotype has more than one count but fewer than ten. The V call is TRBV6-2 or TRBV6-3, the J call TRBJ1-5; possible D gene TRBD1, 6 bases. The germline V gene has CDR1 MNHEY and CDR2 SVGEGT. V was pared by 2 bases and J by 3 bases, with 17 bases between. The CDR3 runs to 17 residues. The CDR3, as DNA: TGTGCCAGCAGTTACGGGGCCCGGACAGACTTCAATCAGCCCCAGCATTTT. Translation: CASSYGARTDFNQPQHF.

This clonotype has just a few counts. V and J are TRBV12-3 or TRBV12-4 and TRBJ1-3; 11 bases line up with TRBD1. V gave up 8 bases and J gave up 0 bases; unmatched junction bases: 9. The CDR3 loop spans 17 amino acids. This CDR3 is CASGTGTGGSSGNTIYF. The CDR3 DNA is TGTGCCAGCGGGACCGGGACAGGGGGGTCCTCTGGAAACACCATATATTTT.

This sequence joins TRBV11-3 and TRBJ2-1; 7 positions match TRBD1. The germline V gene has CDR1 SGHNT and CDR2 YENEEA. The ends lost 5 bases at V and 7 bases at J; junction bases unmatched: 11. This CDR3 is built from 15 residues. The CDR3 nucleotides are TGTGCCAGCAGCCCAGAGGGGCGCAGGGGGAATGAGCAGTTCTTC. It is translated as CASSPEGRRGNEQFF.

This clonotype has at least ten counts. CDR3 DNA: TGTGCCAGCAGCGTAGGACAGAGCTCTGGAAACACCATATATTTT. It is translated as CASSVGQSSGNTIYF. The rearrangement uses TRBV9 and TRBJ1-3, with a weak D call TRBD1 (5 bases). V was trimmed by 0 bases and J by 0 bases, leaving 7 bases between them. CDR1 is SGDLS and CDR2 is YYNGEE in the germline V gene. This CDR3 spans 15 amino acids.

This clonotype occurred a few times. J is TRBJ2-7 and V is TRBV6-2 or TRBV6-3; 7 bases are a match to TRBD1. With 3 bases clipped from V and 3 bases from J, the junction kept 11 bases outside the gene matches. The CDR3 consists of 16 residues. Germline CDR1 and CDR2: MNHEY and SVGEGT. CDR3 residues: CASSYISAGGFYEQYF. CDR3 nucleotides: TGTGCCAGCAGTTATATCTCGGCAGGGGGTTTCTACGAGCAGTACTTC.

V gene TRBV5-1 combines with J gene TRBJ2-7; tentatively, D is TRBD2 (6 bases). CDR3 size: 14 residues. Between the trimmed V and J ends, which lost 0 bases and 3 bases, there was a span of 10 bases. CDR1 SGHRS and CDR2 YFSETQ come from the germline V gene. This CDR3 reads CASSLARDFYEQYF. The CDR3 DNA reads as TGCGCCAGCAGCTTGGCCCGGGACTTCTACGAGCAGTACTTC.